This record concerns one T cell receptor (beta chain) sequence. Its antigen is as yet unknown. Reverse transcribing all isolated RNA meant expressed TCRB transcripts were sequenced. Generated by immunoSEQ multiplex PCR, the TCRdb table keeps only in-frame clones and is missing some. The sample contains 35,000 to 45,000 clones, approximately 62% of which appear only once. Isolation of CD4+ naive, central memory, regulatory and stem cell-like memory cells was achieved by sorting via CD45RO/CCR7/CD25/CD127/CD95/CD27. All sorted populations exceeded 95% purity. The entry originates in a study of beta chain features in type 1 diabetes. Study-wide results and caveats: Researchers report that Type 1 diabetes patients had moderately but significantly shorter TCRB CDR3s across all four CD4+ subsets. Since sequencing was performed on cDNA, cells with high TCR expression could be over-represented.

CDR3 size: 15 residues. With V trimmed by 6 bases and J by 3 bases, 9 bases remained unmatched. Germline values: CDR1 MDHEN, CDR2 SYDVKM. What was sequenced was Tregs from blood. The rearrangement links TRBV28 to TRBJ2-3; 7 bases map to TRBD2. The source is a man aged 25-45 years with type 1 diabetes. Some clones in this sample may be carry-over from other donors' samples. The CDR3 is CASRSTSYRTDTQYF. The CDR3 DNA reads TGTGCCAGCAGGTCGACTAGCTACCGTACAGATACGCAGTATTTT.